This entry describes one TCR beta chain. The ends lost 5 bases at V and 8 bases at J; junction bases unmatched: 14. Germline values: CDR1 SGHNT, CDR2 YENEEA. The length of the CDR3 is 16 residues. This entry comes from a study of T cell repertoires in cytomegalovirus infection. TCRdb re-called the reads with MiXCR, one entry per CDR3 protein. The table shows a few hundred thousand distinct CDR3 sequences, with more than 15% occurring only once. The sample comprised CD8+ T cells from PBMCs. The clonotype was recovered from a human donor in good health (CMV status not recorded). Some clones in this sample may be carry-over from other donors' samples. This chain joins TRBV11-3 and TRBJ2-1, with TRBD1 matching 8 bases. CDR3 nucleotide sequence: TGTGCCAGCAGCATGCGGAGTGAGACAGGGGTGGATGAGCAGTTCTTC. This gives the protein CASSMRSETGVDEQFF.